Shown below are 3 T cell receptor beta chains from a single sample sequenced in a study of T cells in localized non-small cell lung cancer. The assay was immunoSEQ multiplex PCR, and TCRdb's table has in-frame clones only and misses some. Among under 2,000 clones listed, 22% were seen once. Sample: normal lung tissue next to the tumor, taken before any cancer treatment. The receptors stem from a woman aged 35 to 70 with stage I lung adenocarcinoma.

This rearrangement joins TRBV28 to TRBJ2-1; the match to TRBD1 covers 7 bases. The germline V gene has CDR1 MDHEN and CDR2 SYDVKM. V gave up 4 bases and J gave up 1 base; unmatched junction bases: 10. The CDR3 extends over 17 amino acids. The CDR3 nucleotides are TGTGCCAGCAGTTCATCTTCCGGGACAGAGTCCTACAATGAGCAGTTCTTC. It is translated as CASSSSSGTESYNEQFF.

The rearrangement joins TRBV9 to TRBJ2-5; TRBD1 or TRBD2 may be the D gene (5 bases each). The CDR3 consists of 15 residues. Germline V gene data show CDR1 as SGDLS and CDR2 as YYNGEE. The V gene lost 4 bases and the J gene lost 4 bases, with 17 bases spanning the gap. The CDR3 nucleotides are TGTGCCAGCAGCATGCGACTGGGGGAAGGAGAGACCCAGTACTTC. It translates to CASSMRLGEGETQYF. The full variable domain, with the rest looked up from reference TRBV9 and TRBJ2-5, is DSGVTQTPKHLITATGQRVTLRCSPRSGDLSVYWYQQSLDQGLQFLIQYYNGEERAKGNILERFSAQQFPDLHSELNLSSLELGDSALYFCASSMRLGEGETQYFGPGTRLLVL.

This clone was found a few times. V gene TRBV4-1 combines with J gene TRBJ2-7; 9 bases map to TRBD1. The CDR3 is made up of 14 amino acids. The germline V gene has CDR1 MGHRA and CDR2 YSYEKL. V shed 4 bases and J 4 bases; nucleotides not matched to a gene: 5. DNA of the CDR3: TGCGCCAGCAGCCCGGGACAGGGAAGATACGAGCAGTACTTC. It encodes CASSPGQGRYEQYF.